These 17 T cell receptor beta chains originate from one sample sequenced in a study of spatial heterogeneity in lung cancer. MiXCR, run by TCRdb on the 5' RACE reads, gives a single entry per CDR3 protein. The sample yields 10,000 to 15,000 distinct CDR3 sequences, about 5.1% seen once. Time point here: sample taken at primary tumor resection. Unsorted whole RNA of tumor, nontumor lung or frozen PBMC was sequenced. Sample: lung tumor tissue, taken at surgery. These receptors originate from a human donor with early-stage non-small cell lung cancer.

This clonotype was found many times. The library was built for alpha chains, so this beta chain is an off-target read and its size means little. V gene TRBV3-1 combines with J gene TRBJ2-1; no firm D call. Trimming removed 4 bases from V and 7 bases from J, with 8 bases in between. CDR1 is LGHDT, CDR2 YNNKEL, per germline (reference sequence). This CDR3 comprises 12 residues. In DNA form, the CDR3 reads TGTGCCAGCAGCCGCACGGGTAATGAGCAGTTCTTC. Protein sequence: CASSRTGNEQFF.

This clonotype has ten or more counts. This beta chain was picked up by a library intended for alpha chains and is off target, so its count carries little meaning. CDR3 sequence: CASSPIDGYGYTF. The DNA for the CDR3 is TGTGCCAGCTCACCGATAGACGGCTATGGCTACACCTTC. The chain carries TRBV18 and TRBJ1-2; D not resolved. Germline assignment: CDR1 KGHSH and CDR2 LQKENI. There are 13 residues in the CDR3. The ends were cut back, 3 bases at V and 4 bases at J, with 9 bases in the middle. Full variable domain (missing parts from reference TRBV18 and TRBJ1-2): NAGVMQNPRHLVRRRGQEARLRCSPMKGHSHVYWYRQLPEEGLKFMVYLQKENIIDESGMPKERFSAEFPKEGPSILRIQQVVRGDSAAYFCASSPIDGYGYTFGSGTRLTVV.

Details on this clonotype: This beta chain is an off-target read within a library intended for alpha chains, so its frequency means little. This chain links TRBV12-5 with TRBJ2-3, with TRBD1 as a possible D gene (6 bases). Looked up from germline, CDR1 is LGHNT and CDR2 is FRNRAP. The CDR3 runs to 14 residues. Trimming stripped 1 base from V and 4 bases from J, with 9 bases between. CDR3 in DNA: TGTGCTAGTGGTTTGGGACAGGCGGCAGATACGCAGTATTTT. It codes for CASGLGQAADTQYF.

This clonotype occurred many times. For a library built for alpha chains, this beta chain is a stray read; little rests on its size. This chain links TRBV6-6 with TRBJ2-4; 8 positions agree with TRBD1. Germline V gene lookup returns CDR1 MNHNY and CDR2 SVGAGI (reference sequence). With V trimmed by 2 bases and J by 0 bases, 6 bases remained unmatched. CDR3 length equals 17 residues. This chain's CDR3 is CASSYETGVLAKNIQYF. As DNA, the CDR3 is TGTGCCAGCAGTTACGAGACAGGGGTTCTAGCCAAAAACATTCAGTACTTC.

This clonotype was observed many times. This beta chain is a stray sequence in a library constructed for alpha chains; its clone size is not meaningful. The chain is built from TRBV3-1 and TRBJ2-2; D uncertain. Trimming took off 3 bases at V and 1 base at J, with 6 bases between the two ends. Germline V lookup: CDR1 LGHDT, CDR2 YNNKEL (reference sequence). This CDR3 is built from 14 residues. The chain's CDR3 is CASSHSGNTGELFF. CDR3 nucleotide sequence: TGTGCCAGCAGCCACTCGGGGAACACCGGGGAGCTGTTTTTT.

This clonotype was seen ten or more times. This beta chain was picked up by a library intended for alpha chains and is off target, so its count carries little meaning. The chain employs TRBV27 and TRBJ1-1; 11 bases map to TRBD1. CDR3 length: 17 residues. Germline assignment: CDR1 MNHEY and CDR2 SMNVEV (reference sequence). V gave up 5 bases and J gave up 4 bases; unmatched junction bases: 12. The CDR3 loop reads CASSLRTMGTGGTEAFF. As DNA, the CDR3 is TGTGCCAGCAGTCTTCGAACAATGGGGACAGGGGGCACTGAAGCTTTCTTT.

This clonotype was picked up many times. This beta chain slipped into a library made for alpha chains as a stray read, so its size is not meaningful. The genes are TRBV18 and TRBJ2-5, with D maybe TRBD2 (6 bases). CDR3 length: 13 residues. Germline V gene sequence: CDR1 KGHSH, CDR2 LQKENI. V was shortened by 6 bases and J by 3 bases, with 11 bases between the two germline ends. The CDR3 reads CASSLGLKETQYF. The CDR3 DNA is TGTGCCAGCTCCCTCGGACTAAAAGAGACCCAGTACTTC.

At least ten counts were recorded for this clonotype. This beta chain was picked up by a library intended for alpha chains and is off target, so its count carries little meaning. The chain joins TRBV20-1 to TRBJ2-1; D remains ambiguous. The V gene lost 1 base and the J gene lost 9 bases, with 16 bases spanning the gap. CDR1 DFQATT and CDR2 SNEGSKA come from the germline V gene (reference sequence). The CDR3 has 14 residues. CDR3 amino acids: CSARATTRWGEQFF. The CDR3 nucleotides read TGCAGTGCTAGAGCCACAACCCGGTGGGGTGAGCAGTTCTTC.

This clonotype is labeled medium-sized. This beta chain is off target for a library built for alpha chains, so its abundance means little. The chain joins TRBV5-1 to TRBJ2-6; 8 nucleotides line up with TRBD1. Unmatched junction bases numbered 9, after V lost 4 bases and J lost 0 bases. This CDR3 is 18 amino acids long. CDR1 and CDR2 from the germline V gene are SGHRS and YFSETQ. The CDR3 here is CASSGQGQRYSGANVLTF. The CDR3 nucleotides are TGCGCCAGCAGCGGACAGGGCCAGCGGTACTCTGGGGCCAACGTCCTGACTTTC.

This clonotype was recorded many times. Since it is a stray read in a library aimed at alpha chains, this beta chain has a size that is not meaningful. The chain employs TRBV2 and TRBJ1-1; D gene ambiguous. The CDR3 runs 13 residues. V shed 7 bases and J shed 4 bases, with 13 bases lying between them. The germline V gene encodes CDR1 SNHLY and CDR2 FYNNEI. CDR3 amino acids: CASNVWGGTEAFF. CDR3 coding DNA: TGTGCCAGCAACGTTTGGGGTGGCACTGAAGCTTTCTTT. Full variable domain (missing parts from reference TRBV2 and TRBJ1-1): EPEVTQTPSHQVTQMGQEVILRCVPISNHLYFYWYRQILGQKVEFLVSFYNNEISEKSEIFDDQFSVERPDGSNFTLKIRSTKLEDSAMYFCASNVWGGTEAFFGQGTRLTVV.

This clonotype was recorded many times. Since the library was made to target alpha chains, this beta chain is a stray read and its abundance is not meaningful. V is TRBV20-1 and J is TRBJ1-5; D is undetermined. The CDR3 consists of 13 residues. V was shortened by 2 bases and J by 4 bases, with 9 bases between the two germline ends. Germline lookup yields CDR1 DFQATT and CDR2 SNEGSKA (reference sequence). The DNA of the CDR3 is TGCAGTGCTAGATCTGGGTGGAATCAGCCCCAGCATTTT. As protein: CSARSGWNQPQHF.

Of note for this clonotype: This beta chain is a stray sequence in a library constructed for alpha chains; its clone size is not meaningful. The rearrangement links TRBV4-3 to TRBJ2-1, with 10 nucleotides matching TRBD2. The junction had 11 bases not matched to a gene; V was cut back by 1 base and J by 8 bases. The CDR3 is made up of 17 amino acids. CDR1 LGHNA and CDR2 YSLEER come from the germline V gene. CDR3 nucleotide sequence: TGCGCCAGCAGCCAAGGAGTCTCAGCGGGAGGGATGTATGAGCAGTTCTTC. Its translation: CASSQGVSAGGMYEQFF.

This clonotype was detected a few times. This beta chain is off target for a library built for alpha chains, so its abundance means little. The CDR3 reads CASSPRDIRDTGELFF. The CDR3 coding sequence is TGTGCCAGCAGCCCTCGGGACATCCGAGACACCGGGGAGCTGTTTTTT. The chain combines TRBV7-2 with TRBJ2-2, with D possibly TRBD1 on 6 matching bases. This CDR3 has 16 amino acids. Per germline, CDR1 SGHTA and CDR2 FQGNSA. Trimming stripped 5 bases from V and 3 bases from J, with 16 bases between.

This clonotype appeared many times. This beta chain represents an off-target read in a library built for alpha chains; its size is of limited meaning. The J gene is TRBJ2-3, the V gene TRBV28; D is uncertain. Trimming stripped 8 bases from V and 3 bases from J, with 21 bases between. The CDR3 is 16 residues long. Germline-derived CDR1 and CDR2 are MDHEN and SYDVKM. The CDR3 DNA is TGTGCCAGCGATCCCCCTGGTCCCATTAAAACAGATACGCAGTATTTT. Amino acid sequence: CASDPPGPIKTDTQYF.

To note about this clonotype: A library prepared for alpha chains yielded this beta chain as an off-target read; its size is of little meaning. The DNA of the CDR3 is TGCAGCGTTGGGAAGGGGCAGGTAAATAATGAGCAGTTCTTC. Encoded protein: CSVGKGQVNNEQFF. The chain is built from TRBV29-1 and TRBJ2-1; D might be TRBD1 (5 bases). The V gene's germline CDR1 is SQVTM and CDR2 ANQGSEA. Trimming removed 4 bases at V and 7 bases at J, with 17 bases between. CDR3 length equals 14 residues.

In its sample, this clonotype ranks as medium-sized. As an off-target read in a library built for alpha chains, this beta chain has a frequency of little significance. The chain joins TRBV6-2 or TRBV6-3 to TRBJ1-5; unclear D gene. V dropped 10 bases and J dropped 2 bases, with 9 bases sitting between them. The CDR3 spans 12 residues. Looked up from germline, CDR1 is MNHEY and CDR2 is SVGEGT. The CDR3 bases are TGTGCCACCGGACGGGGCAATCAGCCCCAGCATTTT. It translates to CATGRGNQPQHF.

This clonotype was counted many times. The library was built for alpha chains, so this beta chain is an off-target read and its size means little. V is TRBV12-3 or TRBV12-4 and J is TRBJ1-6; maybe TRBD1 (5 bases). V was trimmed by 7 bases and J by 7 bases, leaving 11 bases between them. The CDR3 is made up of 13 amino acids. The DNA for the CDR3 is TGTGCCAGCACTGGGACTCAGAATTCACCCCTCCACTTT. Protein sequence: CASTGTQNSPLHF.